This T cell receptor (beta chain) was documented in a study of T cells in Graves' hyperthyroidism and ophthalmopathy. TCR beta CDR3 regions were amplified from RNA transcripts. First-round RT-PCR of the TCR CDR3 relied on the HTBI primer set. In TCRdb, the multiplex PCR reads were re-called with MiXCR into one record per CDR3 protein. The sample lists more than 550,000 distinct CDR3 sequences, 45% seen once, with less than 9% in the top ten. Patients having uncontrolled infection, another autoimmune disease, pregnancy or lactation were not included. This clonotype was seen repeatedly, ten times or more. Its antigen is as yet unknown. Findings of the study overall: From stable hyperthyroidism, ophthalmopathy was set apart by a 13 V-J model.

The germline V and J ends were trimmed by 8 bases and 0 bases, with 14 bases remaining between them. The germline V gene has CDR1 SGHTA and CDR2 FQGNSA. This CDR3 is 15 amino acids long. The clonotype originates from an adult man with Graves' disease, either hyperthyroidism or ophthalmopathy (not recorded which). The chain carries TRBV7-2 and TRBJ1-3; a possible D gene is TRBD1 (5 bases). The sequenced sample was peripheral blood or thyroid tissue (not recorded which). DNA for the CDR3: TGTGCCAGCGGGGGGGGACTCGTCTCTGGAAACACCATATATTTT. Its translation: CASGGGLVSGNTIYF. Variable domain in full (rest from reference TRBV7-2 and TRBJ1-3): GAGVSQSPSNKVTEKGKDVELRCDPISGHTALYWYRQSLGQGLEFLIYFQGNSAPDKSGLPSDRFSAERTGGSVSTLTIQRTQQEDSAVYLCASGGGLVSGNTIYFGEGSWLTVV.